This T cell receptor beta chain was found in a study of T cell responses to AZD1222 COVID-19 vaccine. Study-level results: There were mostly white British donors and more females than males, and clonal diversity was possibly underestimated. Repertoire samples came only from after the peak T cell response.

Measured with immunoSEQ multiplex PCR; TCRdb has only the in-frame clones, and not every one. The sample gives 130,000 or so clones, 91% of which show up once; 7.5% to 8% is in the top ten. Germline V gives CDR1 SNHLY, CDR2 FYNNEI. This CDR3 is built from 15 residues. With 0 bases removed from V and 13 bases from J, the gap between germline ends came to 16 bases. The sample holds a few counts of this clone. Its antigen remains unidentified. The sequenced sample was peripheral blood, obtained 28 days after the second dose of the MenACWY control vaccine. The chain uses TRBV2 and TRBJ1-6; D perhaps matches TRBD1 (6 bases). This clonotype originated in an adult who received the MenACWY meningococcal vaccine as a control. The CDR3 is CASSEAGRGVGPLHF. Written as DNA, the CDR3 is TGTGCCAGCAGTGAAGCAGGAAGGGGGGTGGGTCCCCTCCACTTT.